Each of the 12 T cell receptor beta chains below was sequenced from the same sample in a study of CD8 T cells in ankylosing spondylitis. TCRdb re-called the 5' RACE reads with MiXCR, one entry per CDR3 protein. The sample contains approximately 100,000 distinct CDR3 sequences, about 7.7% of which appear only once. The sequenced material came from blood, either unsorted or a sorted T cell fraction (not recorded which). These receptors all stem from a male donor with ankylosing spondylitis or in good health (not recorded which).

The V call is TRBV7-2, the J call TRBJ2-1; 9 positions agree with TRBD2. Germline assignment: CDR1 SGHTA and CDR2 FQGNSA. This CDR3 has 16 residues. V lost 5 bases to trimming and J lost 2 bases; unmatched junction nucleotides: 7. Written as DNA, the CDR3 is TGTGCCAGCAGCGCATATAGCGGGAGAACCTACAATGAGCAGTTCTTC. Translating it yields CASSAYSGRTYNEQFF.

This clonotype was seen at least ten times. The V and J genes are TRBV5-4 and TRBJ2-5; D is possibly TRBD1 or TRBD2 (5 bases each). Trimming stripped 6 bases from V and 1 base from J, with 16 bases between. There are 15 residues in the CDR3. Germline values: CDR1 SGHNT, CDR2 YYREEE (reference sequence). The CDR3 loop reads CASTRDPSGQETQYF. CDR3 in DNA: TGTGCCAGCACCCGGGACCCGTCAGGCCAAGAGACCCAGTACTTC.

At least ten counts were recorded for this clonotype. The chain couples TRBV6-2 or TRBV6-3 to TRBJ2-1; D is perhaps TRBD1 or TRBD2 (5 bases each). V was shortened by 10 bases and J by 2 bases, with 15 bases between the two germline ends. Per the germline V gene, CDR1 is MNHEY and CDR2 is SVGEGT. This CDR3 contains 14 residues. The CDR3 spells CATPGWGPYNEQFF. CDR3 bases: TGTGCCACTCCGGGTTGGGGACCCTACAATGAGCAGTTCTTC.

A few counts support this clonotype. This sequence joins TRBV29-1 and TRBJ2-3; possibly TRBD1 or TRBD2 for D (6 bases each). Germline loops: CDR1 SQVTM, CDR2 ANQGSEA. Trimming cost V 5 bases and J 6 bases, with 21 bases left between them. This CDR3 spans 15 amino acids. CDR3 bases: TGCAGCGTTACCCCTCTTTACGGGGGCCGGGATACGCAGTATTTT. Encoded protein: CSVTPLYGGRDTQYF.

This clonotype was recorded at least ten times. The chain links TRBV6-1 to TRBJ2-1; D is unclear. Germline V CDR1 and CDR2: MNHNS, SASEGT. CDR3 size: 17 residues. Deletions cut 8 bases from V and 0 bases from J, with 20 bases between. The CDR3 coding sequence is TGTGCCAGCTTGGGCGCTAACGGGTTGTTCTCCTACAATGAGCAGTTCTTC. This translates into CASLGANGLFSYNEQFF.

This clonotype was seen repeatedly, ten times or more. V gene TRBV20-1 combines with J gene TRBJ2-3, with D perhaps matching TRBD1 or TRBD2 (5 bases each). In germline, CDR1 is DFQATT, CDR2 SNEGSKA (reference sequence). V shed 5 bases and J shed 4 bases, with 16 bases lying between them. CDR3 length: 14 amino acids. DNA of the CDR3: TGCAGTGCTCTAGGGGCCCTGGGGGCAGATACGCAGTATTTT. It specifies CSALGALGADTQYF.

Many counts were recorded for this clonotype. The chain recombines TRBV5-6 with TRBJ2-3, with no clear D. The CDR3 has 17 amino acids. V was pared by 0 bases and J by 5 bases, with 19 bases between. Looked up from germline, CDR1 is SGHDT and CDR2 is YYEEEE. The chain's CDR3 is CASSLVLAVGRKDTQYF. DNA for the CDR3: TGTGCCAGCAGCTTGGTGTTGGCGGTAGGTCGTAAAGATACGCAGTATTTT.

Ten or more counts support this clonotype. This chain uses TRBV29-1 with TRBJ1-4; D ambiguous. Germline V gives CDR1 SQVTM, CDR2 ANQGSEA. This CDR3 contains 12 residues. With 0 bases removed from V and 7 bases from J, the gap between germline ends came to 6 bases. The CDR3 loop is CSVEDYSEKLFF. Here the CDR3 DNA reads TGCAGCGTTGAAGATTATTCTGAAAAACTGTTTTTT.

This chain links TRBV10-3 with TRBJ2-1; a possible D gene is TRBD2 (6 bases). V was shortened by 9 bases and J by 5 bases, with 20 bases between the two germline ends. The CDR3 has 15 residues. Germline V gene data show CDR1 as ENHRY and CDR2 as SYGVKD. Written as DNA, the CDR3 is TGTGCCATAAGTAACGGGGACTTCTTCCACAATGAGCAGTTCTTC. It yields the protein CAISNGDFFHNEQFF.

This clonotype occurred a few times. The chain carries TRBV15 and TRBJ1-2; D unresolved. Trimming removed 6 bases at V and 8 bases at J, with 22 bases between. The CDR3 is 15 residues long. Germline loops: CDR1 LNHNV, CDR2 YYDKDF (reference sequence). The CDR3 region has the DNA TGTGCCACCAGTGCGTATCAGGTCGAGCGGAGAGGCTACACCTTC. Encoded protein: CATSAYQVERRGYTF. The full variable domain, in which reference TRBV15 and TRBJ1-2 provide the parts outside the CDR3, is DAMVIQNPRYQVTQFGKPVTLSCSQTLNHNVMYWYQQKSSQAPKLLFHYYDKDFNNEADTPDNFQSRRPNTSFCFLDIRSPGLGDTAMYLCATSAYQVERRGYTFGSGTRLTVV.

This clonotype has a count of ten or more. This chain uses TRBV27 with TRBJ2-7, with D tentatively TRBD1 (5 bases). Trimming shortened V by 4 bases and J by 3 bases, and 10 bases separated the two germline ends. There are 13 residues in the CDR3. CDR1 MNHEY and CDR2 SMNVEV come from the germline V gene (reference sequence). The CDR3 sequence: CASSWGPGYEQYF. The CDR3 region has the DNA TGTGCCAGCAGTTGGGGCCCTGGCTACGAGCAGTACTTC.

This clonotype was detected many times. This sequence joins TRBV6-5 and TRBJ1-1, with D tentatively TRBD1 (5 bases). The germline gives CDR1 MNHEY, CDR2 SVGAGI. CDR3 length: 15 residues. Trimming removed 0 bases from V and 2 bases from J, with 10 bases in between. CDR3 coding DNA: TGTGCCAGCAGTTACTCGGGACCGTTAAACACTGAAGCTTTCTTT. This sequence encodes CASSYSGPLNTEAFF.